This T cell receptor (beta chain) is drawn from a study of OX40 agonist ivuxolimab in advanced cancers. Study-wide context: Having had anti-PD-1, anti-PD-L1 or anti-CTLA-4 therapy before was allowed, and about 42% had some. A partial response was reached by three patients: one with hepatocellular carcinoma and two with cutaneous melanoma. Whole-study results and caveats: Fewer expanded clones were found on average in CD4+ than in CD8+ T cells.

Comments on this clone: What it recognizes is unknown.

This CDR3 spans 15 amino acids. V lost 5 bases and J 3 bases, leaving 14 bases between the germline ends. The germline CDR1 and CDR2 sequences are SGHRS and YFSETQ. Exclusion of a patient followed from autoimmune disease history or systemic immunosuppression. The method was immunoSEQ multiplex PCR; TCRdb's version includes in-frame clones alone and lacks a portion of them. Of roughly 86,000 clones in the sample, approximately 90% are singletons; the top ten hold 0.9% to 1.2%. The rearrangement joins TRBV5-1 to TRBJ2-2, with D possibly TRBD2 on 6 matching bases. Sequences were derived from CD4+ or CD8+ T cells sorted from blood, sampled in a trial of the OX40 agonist ivuxolimab. This clonotype was obtained from an adult with an advanced solid tumor such as melanoma, head and neck, liver or kidney cancer. The CDR3 bases are TGCGCCAGCAGAAAAACGGGAGTGGACACCGGGGAGCTGTTTTTT. Protein product: CASRKTGVDTGELFF. The full variable domain, completed using reference TRBV5-1 and TRBJ2-2, is KAGVTQTPRYLIKTRGQQVTLSCSPISGHRSVSWYQQTPGQGLQFLFEYFSETQRNKGNFPGRFSGRQFSNSRSEMNVSTLELGDSALYLCASRKTGVDTGELFFGEGSRLTVL.